One TCR beta chain is described in this entry. Its antigen remains unknown. Extraction and reverse transcription of RNA yielded cDNA as the sequencing template. Clones were sequenced by immunoSEQ multiplex PCR, and TCRdb holds only the in-frame ones, with some missing. Among about 110,000 clones, 50% to 75% were seen once, and the ten largest hold 9% to 15%. The data were obtained in a study of CD8+ T cells in alopecia areata. Findings and limits, study-wide: Between patients, shared TCR sequences were less clear than in mice. This was possibly due in part to HLA diversity in the patient population. Tofacitinib produced a significant decrease in scalp clonality and in expanded CD8+ clones among the top 100.

Treatment specified: oral pan-JAK inhibitor, 5-10 mg twice daily. Peripheral blood, together with lesional scalp punch biopsies, was collected from alopecia areata patients. Sorted populations comprised CD4+ and CD8+ T cells obtained from PBMCs. Germline CDR1 and CDR2: LGHNT and FRNRAP. Trimming shortened V by 4 bases and J by 1 base, and 12 bases separated the two germline ends. The CDR3 sequence is 15 residues long. This TCR derives from a human donor with alopecia areata. The chain is built from TRBV12-5 and TRBJ2-3, with D perhaps given as TRBD1 or TRBD2 (5 bases each). The sequencing here drew on CD8+ T cells sorted from blood, taken at week 24, from a patient treated with tofacitinib. This CDR3 reads CASGYRDGGTDTQYF. Written as DNA, the CDR3 is TGTGCTAGTGGTTACCGGGACGGGGGCACAGATACGCAGTATTTT.